Below, 6 T cell receptor beta chains from the same sample are listed, as sequenced in a study of immune evolution from preneoplasia to lung adenocarcinoma. Libraries were prepared by immunoSEQ multiplex PCR; TCRdb keeps only in-frame clonotypes and omits some of them. Of about 41,000 clones listed, under 80% are singletons. The sample was FFPE invasive lung adenocarcinoma tissue. The receptors here all came from a person aged 55 to 69 with lung adenocarcinoma.

This rearrangement joins TRBV5-4 to TRBJ2-1; D is unresolved. This CDR3 is 13 amino acids long. V was cut by 1 base and J by 6 bases, with 8 bases left in between. Germline CDR1 reads SGHNT; CDR2 reads YYREEE (reference sequence). CDR3 sequence (DNA): TGTGCCAGCAGCTTGCTGAGCGTCAATGAGCAGTTCTTC. Protein: CASSLLSVNEQFF. Variable domain in full (rest from reference TRBV5-4 and TRBJ2-1): ETGVTQSPTHLIKTRGQQVTLRCSSQSGHNTVSWYQQALGQGPQFIFQYYREEENGRGNFPPRFSGLQFPNYSSELNVNALELDDSALYLCASSLLSVNEQFFGPGTRLTVL.

The chain combines TRBV15 with TRBJ1-3, with unresolved D. Germline CDR1 reads LNHNV; CDR2 reads YYDKDF (reference sequence). This CDR3 is 17 amino acids long. V was shortened by 0 bases and J by 1 base, with 13 bases between the two germline ends. This CDR3 reads CATSRDLIKYSGNTIYF. The CDR3 DNA is TGTGCCACCAGCAGAGATCTGATTAAGTATTCTGGAAACACCATATATTTT.

This clone has just a few counts. V is TRBV4-1 and J is TRBJ2-6; D gene unclear. CDR3 length: 20 amino acids. Germline CDR1 is MGHRA and CDR2 is YSYEKL. The V end was cut by 2 bases, the J end by 1 base, with 21 bases between. The CDR3, as DNA: TGCGCCAGCAGCCAACCCCCTTTACGCCAAGCCAGTTCTGGGGCCAACGTCCTGACTTTC. Its protein is CASSQPPLRQASSGANVLTF.

This chain links TRBV5-1 with TRBJ2-7; 9 nucleotides agree with TRBD1. The germline gives CDR1 SGHRS, CDR2 YFSETQ. This CDR3 region has 16 residues. The V segment lost 5 bases and the J segment 1 base; nucleotides outside the gene matches: 10. CDR3 nucleotides: TGCGCCAGCAGTAAGAACCCCGGGACAGGGTCCTACGAGCAGTACTTC. It translates to CASSKNPGTGSYEQYF.

The rearrangement links TRBV5-6 to TRBJ2-6; D call uncertain. V was clipped by 2 bases and J by 1 base, with 10 bases between them. Germline V gene data show CDR1 as SGHDT and CDR2 as YYEEEE. The CDR3 is 16 amino acids. The CDR3 region is CASSFTKASGANVLTF. The DNA of the CDR3 is TGTGCCAGCAGCTTTACGAAGGCTTCTGGGGCCAACGTCCTGACTTTC.

This clone was counted at least ten times. The J gene is TRBJ2-7, the V gene TRBV2, with no clear D. The V end lost 2 bases, the J end lost 5 bases, and 13 bases lay between the germline ends. Germline CDR1 SNHLY, CDR2 FYNNEI. The CDR3 spans 14 residues. CDR3 amino acids: CASSEPNALDEQYF. In DNA, the CDR3 is TGTGCCAGCAGTGAACCGAACGCCCTGGACGAGCAGTACTTC.